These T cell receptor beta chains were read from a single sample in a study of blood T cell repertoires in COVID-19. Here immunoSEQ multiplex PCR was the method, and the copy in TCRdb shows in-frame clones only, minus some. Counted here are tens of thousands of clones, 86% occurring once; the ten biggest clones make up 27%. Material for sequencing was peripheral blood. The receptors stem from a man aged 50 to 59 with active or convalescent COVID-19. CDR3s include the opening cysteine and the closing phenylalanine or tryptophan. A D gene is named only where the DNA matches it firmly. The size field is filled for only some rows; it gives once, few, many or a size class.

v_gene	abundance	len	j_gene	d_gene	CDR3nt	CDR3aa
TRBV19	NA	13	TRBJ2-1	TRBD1	TGTGCCAGTACCGTGACAGGGTACAATGAGCAGTTCTTC	CASTVTGYNEQFF
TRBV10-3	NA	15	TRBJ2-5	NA	TGTGCCATCAGTGAGTCGTCCCCGCCGGAAGAGACCCAGTACTTC	CAISESSPPEETQYF
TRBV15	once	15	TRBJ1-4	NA	TGTGCCACCCATGTCGGGGGGCCTTCCAATGAAAAACTGTTTTTT	CATHVGGPSNEKLFF
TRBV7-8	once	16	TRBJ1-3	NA	TGTGCCAGCAGCGCCGTATCAGGGTACTCTGGAAACACCATATATTTT	CASSAVSGYSGNTIYF
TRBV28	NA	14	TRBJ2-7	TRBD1	TGTGCCAGCAGTTTAGGGACAGGGCAGAACGAGCAGTACTTC	CASSLGTGQNEQYF
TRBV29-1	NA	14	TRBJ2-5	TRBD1	TGCAGCGTTGAATCGGGACAGGGGGCAGAGACCCAGTACTTC	CSVESGQGAETQYF
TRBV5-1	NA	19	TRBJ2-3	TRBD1	TGCGCCAGCAGCTTAGGGTCTGGGGACAGACTTCTCGTCACAGATACGCAGTATTTT	CASSLGSGDRLLVTDTQYF
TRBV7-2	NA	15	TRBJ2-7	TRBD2	TGTGCCAGCAGCGAGACTAGCGGGAGGGTCTACGAGCAGTACTTC	CASSETSGRVYEQYF
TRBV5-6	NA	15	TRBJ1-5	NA	TGTGCCAGCAGCTGGGGGGGGATTGTCAATCAGCCCCAGCATTTT	CASSWGGIVNQPQHF
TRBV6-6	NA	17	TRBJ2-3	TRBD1	TGTGCCAGCAGTCGGGGACAGGGGCATACTAGCACAGATACGCAGTATTTT	CASSRGQGHTSTDTQYF
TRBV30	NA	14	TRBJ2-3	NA	TGTGCCTGGAGTTACCTAAGTAGCACAGATACGCAGTATTTT	CAWSYLSSTDTQYF
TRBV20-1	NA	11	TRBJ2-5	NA	TGCAGTGCTCCCAGGGGAGAGACCCAGTACTTC	CSAPRGETQYF
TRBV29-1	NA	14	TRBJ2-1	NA	TGCAGCGTCTCAGCCGGGAGCGCGGGCAATGAGCAGTTCTTC	CSVSAGSAGNEQFF
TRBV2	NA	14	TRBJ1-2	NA	TGTGCCAGCAGTGTGTCCAGGGATTCGTATGGCTACACCTTC	CASSVSRDSYGYTF
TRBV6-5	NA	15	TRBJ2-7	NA	TGTGCCAGCAGCTATGACAGGAGCACCTCCTACGAGCAGTACTTC	CASSYDRSTSYEQYF
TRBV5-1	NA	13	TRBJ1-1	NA	TGCGCCAGCAGCTTGACAGGGAACACTGAAGCTTTCTTT	CASSLTGNTEAFF
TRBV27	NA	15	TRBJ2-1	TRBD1	TGTGCCAGCAGTTCTCCGGGACAGGGGGTCAGGGAGCAGTTCTTC	CASSSPGQGVREQFF